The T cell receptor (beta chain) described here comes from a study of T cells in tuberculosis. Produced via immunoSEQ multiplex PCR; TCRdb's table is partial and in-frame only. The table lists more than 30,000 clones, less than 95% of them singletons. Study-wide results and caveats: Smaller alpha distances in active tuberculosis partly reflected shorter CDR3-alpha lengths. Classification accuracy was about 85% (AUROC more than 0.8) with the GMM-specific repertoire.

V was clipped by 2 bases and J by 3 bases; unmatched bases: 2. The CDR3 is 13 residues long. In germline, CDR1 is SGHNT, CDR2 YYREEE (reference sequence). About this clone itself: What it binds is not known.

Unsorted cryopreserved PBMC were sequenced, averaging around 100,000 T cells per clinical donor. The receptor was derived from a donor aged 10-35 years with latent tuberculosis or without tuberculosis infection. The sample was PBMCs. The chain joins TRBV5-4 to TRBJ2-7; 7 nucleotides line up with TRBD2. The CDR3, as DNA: TGTGCCAGCAGCTTTCGGGACTACTACGAGCAGTACTTC. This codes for CASSFRDYYEQYF.